Listed below are T cell receptor beta chains from one sample, sequenced in a study of control samples from healthy donors and cancer patients. Sequenced by immunoSEQ multiplex PCR; TCRdb stores in-frame clones only, minus some. The table has roughly 98,000 clones, approximately 78% seen once. Sequenced input: blood. All receptors derive from a woman aged 55-69 years in good health. Each CDR3 is given with its conserved first and last residue. D genes are given only for firm matches. Part of the rows lack a size; the others show once, few, many or a class for expanded clones.

J gene | D gene | clone size | V gene | CDR3 protein | CDR3 DNA
TRBJ1-1 | - | - | TRBV28 | CASSLWGPVNTEAFF | TGTGCCAGCAGTTTATGGGGACCGGTGAACACTGAAGCTTTCTTT
TRBJ1-2 | - | - | TRBV19 | CASSTDTTNYGYTF | TGTGCCAGTAGTACGGACACCACTAACTATGGCTACACCTTC
TRBJ2-2 | - | - | TRBV5-1 | CASSLAERSTGELFF | TGCGCCAGCAGCTTAGCGGAGAGGAGCACCGGGGAGCTGTTTTTT
TRBJ1-1 | - | - | TRBV6-6 | CASSYTSDTEAFF | TGTGCCAGCAGTTACACTAGCGACACTGAAGCTTTCTTT
TRBJ1-2 | - | - | TRBV14 | CASSQDRRDLNYGYTF | TGTGCCAGCAGCCAAGATAGGAGGGACCTCAACTATGGCTACACCTTC
TRBJ1-6 | - | few | TRBV18 | CASSLEQGGQSPLHF | TGTGCCAGCTCACTTGAACAGGGAGGTCAGTCACCCCTCCACTTT
TRBJ2-1 | TRBD2 | - | TRBV6-5 | CASSYSGLVSNEQFF | TGTGCCAGCAGTTACTCGGGACTAGTCTCGAATGAGCAGTTCTTC
TRBJ1-1 | TRBD1 | - | TRBV5-1 | CASSFSGGMNTEAFF | TGCGCCAGCAGCTTTTCAGGGGGCATGAACACTGAAGCTTTCTTT
TRBJ2-3 | - | - | TRBV27 | CASRVGGNTDTQYF | TGTGCCAGCAGGGTGGGGGGCAACACAGATACGCAGTATTTT
TRBJ1-3 | - | - | TRBV19 | CASSPRTEPGNTIYF | TGTGCCAGTAGTCCACGGACAGAGCCGGGAAACACCATATATTTT
TRBJ1-1 | - | - | TRBV28 | CASRGQGTAYTEAFF | TGTGCCAGCAGGGGTCAGGGGACCGCTTACACTGAAGCTTTCTTT
TRBJ1-1 | TRBD1 | - | TRBV5-1 | CASSATGGRAFF | TGCGCCAGCAGCGCTACAGGGGGCAGAGCTTTCTTT
TRBJ2-7 | - | - | TRBV6-5 | CASQTQAGTYEQYF | TGTGCCAGCCAGACCCAGGCAGGGACCTACGAGCAGTACTTC
TRBJ1-1 | - | - | TRBV2 | CASSEGGQGTETEAFF | TGTGCCAGCAGTGAAGGAGGTCAGGGCACGGAGACTGAAGCTTTCTTT
TRBJ2-5 | TRBD1 | few | TRBV4-3 | CASSLTGEETQYF | TGCGCCAGCAGCCTTACAGGGGAAGAGACCCAGTACTTC
TRBJ1-5 | TRBD1 | - | TRBV3-1/TRBV3-2 | CASSQVPPGTGRHQPQHF | TGTGCCAGCAGCCAAGTCCCCCCCGGGACAGGGAGGCATCAGCCCCAGCATTTT
TRBJ2-1 | - | - | TRBV5-1 | CASSLGGGGDGAEQFF | TGCGCCAGCAGCTTGGGAGGAGGGGGCGACGGCGCTGAGCAGTTCTTC
TRBJ1-3 | - | few | TRBV7-8 | CASSYRTTDSGNTIYF | TGTGCCAGCAGTTACAGAACGACAGACTCTGGAAACACCATATATTTT
TRBJ1-1 | - | once | TRBV5-8 | CASSFGQTPNTEAFF | TGTGCCAGCAGCTTCGGACAGACTCCGAACACTGAAGCTTTCTTT
TRBJ2-2 | - | - | TRBV28 | CASRDRLNTGELFF | TGTGCCAGCAGAGACAGGTTAAACACCGGGGAGCTGTTTTTT
TRBJ2-1 | TRBD2 | - | TRBV7-2 | CASSARLAGAYNEQFF | TGTGCCAGCAGCGCTAGACTAGCGGGGGCGTACAATGAGCAGTTCTTC
TRBJ1-5 | - | - | TRBV3-1/TRBV3-2 | CASSPRGTNQPQHF | TGTGCCAGCAGCCCGCGGGGTACCAATCAGCCCCAGCATTTT
TRBJ1-1 | - | - | TRBV6-5 | CASTRQGKSDTEAFF | TGTGCCAGCACGCGGCAGGGGAAGTCAGACACTGAAGCTTTCTTT
TRBJ2-4 | - | - | TRBV7-2 | CASSFSRGWDIQYF | TGTGCCAGCAGCTTTTCTAGGGGGTGGGACATTCAGTACTTC
TRBJ2-7 | - | - | TRBV5-1 | CASSKTVTYEQYF | TGCGCCAGCAGCAAGACAGTTACCTACGAGCAGTACTTC
TRBJ2-3 | TRBD2 | once | TRBV4-3 | CASSHDRLAGGRDTQYF | TGCGCCAGCAGCCACGATCGACTAGCGGGGGGGCGGGATACGCAGTATTTT